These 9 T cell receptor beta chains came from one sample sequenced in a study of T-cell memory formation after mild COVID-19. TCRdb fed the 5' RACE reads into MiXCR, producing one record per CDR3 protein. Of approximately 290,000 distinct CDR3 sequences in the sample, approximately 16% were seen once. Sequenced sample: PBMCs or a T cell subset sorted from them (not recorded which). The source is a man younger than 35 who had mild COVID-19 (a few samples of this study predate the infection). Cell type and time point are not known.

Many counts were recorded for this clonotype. CDR3: CASSPGPDGAIAQFF. The CDR3, as DNA: TGTGCCAGCTCACCGGGTCCCGACGGGGCAATCGCGCAGTTCTTC. The chain recombines TRBV18 with TRBJ2-1; either TRBD1 or TRBD2 may fit D (5 bases each). V gave up 3 bases and J gave up 12 bases, with 21 bases separating them. Germline loops: CDR1 KGHSH, CDR2 LQKENI. This CDR3 comprises 15 residues.

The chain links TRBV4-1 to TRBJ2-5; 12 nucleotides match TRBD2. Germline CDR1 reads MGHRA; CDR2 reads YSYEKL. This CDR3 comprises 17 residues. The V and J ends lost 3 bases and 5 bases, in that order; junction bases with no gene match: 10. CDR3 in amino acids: CASSHPVGLAGYETQYF. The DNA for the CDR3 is TGCGCCAGCAGCCATCCCGTCGGACTAGCGGGGTATGAGACCCAGTACTTC.

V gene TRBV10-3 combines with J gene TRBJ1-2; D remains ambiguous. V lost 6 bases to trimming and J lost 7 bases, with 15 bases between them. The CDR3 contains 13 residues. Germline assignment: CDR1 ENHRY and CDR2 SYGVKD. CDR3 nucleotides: TGTGCCATCAGAATGAGGGATTCGGGTGGCTACACCTTC. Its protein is CAIRMRDSGGYTF.

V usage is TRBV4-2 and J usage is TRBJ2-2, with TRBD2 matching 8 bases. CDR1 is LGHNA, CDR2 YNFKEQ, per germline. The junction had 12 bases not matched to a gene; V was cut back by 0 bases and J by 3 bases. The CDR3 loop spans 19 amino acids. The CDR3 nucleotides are TGTGCCAGCAGCCAAGATCTCATTTTGCGGGGGGCGTACACCGGGGAGCTGTTTTTT. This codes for CASSQDLILRGAYTGELFF.

The CDR3 region is CASSLRTSGVWETQYF. CDR3 nucleotide sequence: TGTGCCAGCAGCTTAAGGACTAGCGGGGTCTGGGAGACCCAGTACTTC. The chain employs TRBV7-9 and TRBJ2-5; 12 bases line up with TRBD2. Germline CDR1 reads SEHNR; CDR2 reads FQNEAQ (reference sequence). J was trimmed by 5 bases and V by 2 bases; bases with no gene match: 6. The CDR3 extends over 16 amino acids. Filled out from reference TRBV7-9 and TRBJ2-5, the complete variable domain reads DTGVSQNPRHKITKRGQNVTFRCDPISEHNRLYWYRQTLGQGPEFLTYFQNEAQLEKSRLLSDRFSAERPKGSFSTLEIQRTEQGDSAMYLCASSLRTSGVWETQYFGPGTRLLVL.

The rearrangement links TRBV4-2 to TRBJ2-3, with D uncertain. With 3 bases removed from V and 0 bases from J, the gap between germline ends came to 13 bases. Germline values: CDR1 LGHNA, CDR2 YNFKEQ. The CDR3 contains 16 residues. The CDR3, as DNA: TGTGCCAGCAGCCACTACTTGCTGCGGAGCACAGATACGCAGTATTTT. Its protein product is CASSHYLLRSTDTQYF.

The CDR3 DNA reads TGTGCCAGCAGGGCCGTGGCCATGAACACCGGGGAGCTGTTTTTT. Translated, it gives CASRAVAMNTGELFF. The V gene is TRBV11-2, the J gene TRBJ2-2; unclear D gene. The CDR3 runs to 15 residues. The ends were cut back, 6 bases at V and 1 base at J, with 12 bases in the middle. Germline V lookup: CDR1 SGHAT, CDR2 FQNNGV.

This CDR3 is CASSYSFLAARGTQYF. The CDR3 DNA reads TGTGCCAGCAGTTACTCATTTCTAGCGGCAAGGGGGACCCAGTACTTC. The gene calls are TRBV6-5 and TRBJ2-5; the match to TRBD2 covers 7 bases. The CDR3 covers 16 residues. Losses at the gene ends were 0 bases for V and 7 bases for J; bases not matched to a gene: 11. The germline V gene encodes CDR1 MNHEY and CDR2 SVGAGI.

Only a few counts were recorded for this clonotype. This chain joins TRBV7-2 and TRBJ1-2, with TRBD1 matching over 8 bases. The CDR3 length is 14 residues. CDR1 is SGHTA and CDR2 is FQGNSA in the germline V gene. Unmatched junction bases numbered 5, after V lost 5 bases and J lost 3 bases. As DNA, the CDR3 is TGTGCCAGCAGCCCCCGGACAGGGTACTATGGCTACACCTTC. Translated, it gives CASSPRTGYYGYTF. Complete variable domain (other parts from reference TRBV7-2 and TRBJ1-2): GAGVSQSPSNKVTEKGKDVELRCDPISGHTALYWYRQSLGQGLEFLIYFQGNSAPDKSGLPSDRFSAERTGGSVSTLTIQRTQQEDSAVYLCASSPRTGYYGYTFGSGTRLTVV.